These 25 T cell receptor beta chains came from one sample sequenced in a study of CD8 T cells in Susac syndrome. RNA, at 0.5 to 1 ug, was reverse transcribed with random hexamers. TCRdb re-derived calls from the immunoSEQ multiplex PCR reads in MiXCR, one entry per CDR3 protein. The sample includes some 100,000 distinct CDR3 sequences, around 90% of them seen just once. Sequenced: CD4+ T cells from PBMCs. These receptors all stem from a human donor in good health.

V and J are TRBV7-9 and TRBJ2-3, with D perhaps assigned TRBD1 or TRBD2 (7 bases each). Germline assignment: CDR1 SEHNR and CDR2 FQNEAQ (reference sequence). CDR3 length: 17 residues. V gave up 8 bases and J gave up 2 bases, with 23 bases separating them. The CDR3 loop is CASCSTAGKGATDTQYF. DNA of the CDR3: TGTGCCAGCTGCTCGACAGCGGGAAAGGGGGCCACAGATACGCAGTATTTT.

The genes are TRBV4-1 and TRBJ2-1; 9 bases are a match to TRBD2. The trim removed 0 bases at V and 7 bases at J, leaving 7 bases unmatched. Germline V lookup: CDR1 MGHRA, CDR2 YSYEKL. This CDR3 has 16 residues. CDR3: CASSQDPLGLANEQFF. The CDR3 bases are TGCGCCAGCAGCCAAGATCCCCTTGGACTAGCGAATGAGCAGTTCTTC.

The chain links TRBV7-2 to TRBJ2-6, with D possibly TRBD2 on 5 matching bases. Germline lookup yields CDR1 SGHTA and CDR2 FQGNSA. The CDR3 has 13 amino acids. Trimming left V 9 bases short and J 1 base short, with 7 bases between. CDR3 bases: TGTGCCAGGAGGGTATCTGGGGCCAACGTCCTGACTTTC. Encoded protein: CARRVSGANVLTF.

This sequence joins TRBV19 and TRBJ2-1; 10 bases match TRBD2. J gave up 10 bases and V 5 bases, and 11 bases lay outside the gene matches. Germline-derived CDR1 and CDR2 are LNHDA and SQIVND (reference sequence). The CDR3 spans 15 residues. DNA for the CDR3: TGTGCCAGTAGTCCTCCGGGACTAGCGAGGGGAGAGCAGTTCTTC. Translating gives CASSPPGLARGEQFF.

V and J are TRBV18 and TRBJ2-3; 9 bases align to TRBD2. The CDR3 spans 16 residues. Trimming cost V 3 bases and J 0 bases; bases outside gene matches: 4. Germline V lookup: CDR1 KGHSH, CDR2 LQKENI. CDR3 residues: CASSPGTSRSTDTQYF. CDR3 bases: TGTGCCAGCTCACCGGGGACTAGCCGAAGCACAGATACGCAGTATTTT.

This clonotype appeared once. The chain recombines TRBV7-8 with TRBJ1-5, with 10 positions matching TRBD1. CDR1 and CDR2 (germline): SGHVS, FQNEAQ. After removal of 5 bases from V and 1 base from J, the junction contained 8 bases not matched to a gene. The CDR3 extends over 17 amino acids. The CDR3 protein is CASSRDRGVGSNQPQHF. The DNA of the CDR3 is TGTGCCAGCAGCCGGGACAGGGGAGTGGGGAGCAATCAGCCCCAGCATTTT.

The chain uses TRBV27 and TRBJ2-7; D not resolved. The CDR3 totals 13 residues. The germline gives CDR1 MNHEY, CDR2 SMNVEV (reference sequence). With 5 bases removed from V and 6 bases from J, the gap between germline ends came to 14 bases. CDR3 protein: CASSVGGSAEQYF. CDR3 nucleotides: TGTGCCAGCAGTGTGGGTGGATCGGCCGAGCAGTACTTC.

This clonotype was picked up one time. V is TRBV3-1 and J is TRBJ2-6, with a possible D match to TRBD1 (6 bases). Per the germline V gene, CDR1 is LGHDT and CDR2 is YNNKEL (reference sequence). Trimming left V 0 bases short and J 0 bases short, with 18 bases between. This CDR3 is built from 20 residues. CDR3 in amino acids: CASSQDPPQGFSSGANVLTF. CDR3 bases: TGTGCCAGCAGCCAAGATCCCCCTCAGGGGTTTAGCTCTGGGGCCAACGTCCTGACTTTC.

The rearrangement joins TRBV7-2 to TRBJ2-7; 7 bases line up with TRBD2. Germline V lookup: CDR1 SGHTA, CDR2 FQGNSA. This CDR3 has 15 residues. The V segment lost 1 base and the J segment 7 bases; nucleotides outside the gene matches: 10. Here the CDR3 DNA reads TGTGCCAGCAGCTTAGAACGGGGCGGGGGAAAAGAGCAGTACTTC. Its translation is CASSLERGGGKEQYF.

The chain joins TRBV2 to TRBJ2-6; D is possibly TRBD1 (6 bases). The CDR3 extends over 16 amino acids. Trimming shortened V by 6 bases and J by 0 bases, and 12 bases separated the two germline ends. Looked up from germline, CDR1 is SNHLY and CDR2 is FYNNEI. CDR3 in amino acids: CASSSGQLSGANVLTF. Here the CDR3 DNA reads TGTGCCAGCAGCAGCGGACAGCTCTCTGGGGCCAACGTCCTGACTTTC.

The V gene is TRBV11-2, the J gene TRBJ2-2, with TRBD1 matching 8 bases. CDR1 SGHAT and CDR2 FQNNGV come from the germline V gene. The V segment lost 6 bases and the J segment 6 bases; nucleotides outside the gene matches: 9. The CDR3 consists of 15 residues. The CDR3 protein is CASRQMTGVAGELFF. Written as DNA, the CDR3 is TGTGCCAGCAGGCAGATGACAGGGGTCGCCGGGGAGCTGTTTTTT. Combining the CDR3 with reference TRBV11-2 and TRBJ2-2 gives the whole variable domain EAGVAQSPRYKIIEKRQSVAFWCNPISGHATLYWYQQILGQGPKLLIQFQNNGVVDDSQLPKDRFSAERLKGVDSTLKIQPAKLEDSAVYLCASRQMTGVAGELFFGEGSRLTVL.

V and J are TRBV7-8 and TRBJ2-3, with TRBD2 as a possible D gene (5 bases). The CDR3 totals 15 residues. V gave up 2 bases and J gave up 6 bases, with 15 bases separating them. Germline V CDR1 and CDR2: SGHVS, FQNEAQ. In DNA form, the CDR3 reads TGTGCCAGCAGCTTACTAGCACCTACAACCGATACGCAGTATTTT. Translating it yields CASSLLAPTTDTQYF.

This clonotype was observed a single time. V gene TRBV19 combines with J gene TRBJ2-2; TRBD1 aligns across 10 bases. The CDR3 loop spans 17 amino acids. The V and J ends lost 5 bases and 2 bases, in that order; junction bases with no gene match: 8. Germline CDR1 is LNHDA and CDR2 is SQIVND (reference sequence). The CDR3 protein is CASSLSGQGVNTGELFF. The CDR3 DNA sequence: TGTGCCAGTAGTCTCTCCGGACAGGGGGTAAACACCGGGGAGCTGTTTTTT. Based on the CDR3 plus reference TRBV19 and TRBJ2-2, the full variable domain is DGGITQSPKYLFRKEGQNVTLSCEQNLNHDAMYWYRQDPGQGLRLIYYSQIVNDFQKGDIAEGYSVSREKKESFPLTVTSAQKNPTAFYLCASSLSGQGVNTGELFFGEGSRLTVL.

The V gene is TRBV13, the J gene TRBJ1-1; no clear D gene. The germline V gene has CDR1 PRHDT and CDR2 FYEKMQ (reference sequence). V lost 5 bases to trimming and J lost 6 bases, with 16 bases between them. The CDR3 runs to 14 residues. CDR3 region: CASSLYGQRSEAFF. The DNA for the CDR3 is TGTGCCAGCAGCCTGTACGGTCAAAGGTCTGAAGCTTTCTTT.

The gene calls are TRBV7-2 and TRBJ2-7, with D possibly TRBD2 on 7 matching bases. Trimming took 5 bases from V and 4 from J, leaving 27 bases between them. The germline CDR1 and CDR2 sequences are SGHTA and FQGNSA. CDR3 length: 18 amino acids. In DNA, the CDR3 is TGTGCCAGCAGCCCGACGGGGGGCCGGCGAGGTGAGGTTTACGAGCAGTACTTC. Encoded protein: CASSPTGGRRGEVYEQYF.

The chain carries TRBV19 and TRBJ1-1; no clear D. The CDR3 totals 14 residues. The V and J ends lost 4 bases and 3 bases respectively, with 12 bases between them. Germline V gene data show CDR1 as LNHDA and CDR2 as SQIVND (reference sequence). The CDR3 region is CASSTLRWDTEAFF. The CDR3 nucleotides are TGTGCCAGTAGTACTCTCCGGTGGGACACTGAAGCTTTCTTT. The full variable domain, its missing parts supplied by reference TRBV19 and TRBJ1-1, is DGGITQSPKYLFRKEGQNVTLSCEQNLNHDAMYWYRQDPGQGLRLIYYSQIVNDFQKGDIAEGYSVSREKKESFPLTVTSAQKNPTAFYLCASSTLRWDTEAFFGQGTRLTVV.

V usage is TRBV9 and J usage is TRBJ1-5; a possible D gene is TRBD1 (5 bases). Trimming took off 3 bases at V and 7 bases at J, with 17 bases between the two ends. Looked up from germline, CDR1 is SGDLS and CDR2 is YYNGEE. The CDR3 is 15 amino acids. The CDR3 here is CASSAQGGTGQPQHF. In nucleotides, the CDR3 is TGTGCCAGCAGCGCTCAAGGAGGGACGGGACAGCCCCAGCATTTT.

The V gene is TRBV27, the J gene TRBJ2-7; no firm D call. Trimming pared 0 bases from V and 5 bases from J, leaving 5 bases between. The length of the CDR3 is 12 residues. Per germline, CDR1 MNHEY and CDR2 SMNVEV (reference sequence). The CDR3 DNA reads as TGTGCCAGCAGTTTATCGAAGAACGAGCAGTACTTC. Residues: CASSLSKNEQYF.

This rearrangement joins TRBV2 to TRBJ2-1; TRBD2 matches 14 bases. Germline V gene data show CDR1 as SNHLY and CDR2 as FYNNEI. V dropped 6 bases and J dropped 10; count of bases not matched to a gene: 17. This CDR3 contains 18 residues. The CDR3 nucleotides are TGTGCCAGCAGCCCAAGCGGTAGGACTAGCGGGGGGTTGCGGGAGCAGTTCTTC. Protein sequence: CASSPSGRTSGGLREQFF.

The J gene is TRBJ1-2, the V gene TRBV6-2 or TRBV6-3; TRBD1 might be the D (6 bases). The CDR3 consists of 13 residues. CDR1 MNHEY and CDR2 SVGEGT come from the germline V gene. Trimming removed 6 bases at V and 4 bases at J, with 12 bases between. The CDR3 loop reads CASRLGQLYGYTF. CDR3 sequence (DNA): TGTGCCAGCAGACTCGGACAGCTCTATGGCTACACCTTC.

The gene calls are TRBV29-1 and TRBJ2-7; D unresolved. Germline V CDR1 and CDR2: SQVTM, ANQGSEA. Trimming took 6 bases from V and 0 from J, leaving 12 bases between them. The CDR3 runs to 13 residues. The CDR3, as DNA: TGCAGCGTCGCGCGTGCGAGCTCCTACGAGCAGTACTTC. It encodes CSVARASSYEQYF.

The chain has TRBV3-1 and TRBJ2-1; D is unresolved. Trimming removed 5 bases at V and 0 bases at J, with 14 bases between. Germline assignment: CDR1 LGHDT and CDR2 YNNKEL (reference sequence). The CDR3 sequence is 16 residues long. In DNA form, the CDR3 reads TGTGCCAGCAGCAAAGGCCCTTCCAGCTCCTACAATGAGCAGTTCTTC. This gives the protein CASSKGPSSSYNEQFF.

The chain joins TRBV20-1 to TRBJ2-3, with D possibly matching TRBD1 (6 bases). Germline V gives CDR1 DFQATT, CDR2 SNEGSKA (reference sequence). The CDR3 is 12 amino acids. The V end was cut by 5 bases, the J end by 8 bases, with 14 bases between. CDR3 coding DNA: TGCAGTGCTGCCCAGGGGAAAGGTACGCAGTATTTT. Its translation: CSAAQGKGTQYF.

The chain links TRBV12-3 or TRBV12-4 to TRBJ2-2, with 8 bases that match TRBD1. This CDR3 region has 14 residues. V was pared by 5 bases and J by 5 bases, with 4 bases of the junction left unmatched. The CDR3 sequence: CASSAGQGTGELFF. CDR3 bases: TGTGCCAGCAGTGCCGGACAGGGAACCGGGGAGCTGTTTTTT.

This clonotype showed up just once. V is TRBV5-1 and J is TRBJ2-3, with TRBD1 matching over 8 bases. Germline V gene sequence: CDR1 SGHRS, CDR2 YFSETQ. Unmatched junction bases numbered 8, after V lost 4 bases and J lost 1 base. The CDR3 has 16 amino acids. CDR3 loop: CASSIRTGKGTDTQYF. CDR3 bases: TGCGCCAGCAGCATCCGGACAGGGAAGGGCACAGATACGCAGTATTTT.